These T cell receptor beta chains were read from a single sample in a study of shared clonotypes between healthy human individuals. The assay was immunoSEQ multiplex PCR, and TCRdb's table has in-frame clones only and misses some. The data show roughly 500,000 clones, with over 65% seen just once and 10% to 15% held by the top ten. Material for sequencing was PBMCs. The receptors stem from a woman between 40 and 50 years old in good health. Some clones in this sample may be carry-over from other donors' samples. CDR3s include the opening cysteine and the closing phenylalanine or tryptophan. D genes are given only for firm matches. Expanded clones are given a class, and other clones once, few, many or no size at all.

cdr3_aa cdr3_nt clone_size j_call v_call d_call
CAISEQGTDTQYF TGTGCCATCAGTGAACAGGGCACAGATACGCAGTATTTT few TRBJ2-3 TRBV10-3 .
CASIRKAGMLHCSWSSYNEQFF TGTGCCAGCATTCGTAAAGCTGGGATGTTACACTGTTCGTGGAGCTCCTACAATGAGCAGTTCTTC . TRBJ2-1 TRBV28 .
CASSSLAGALTDTQYF TGTGCCAGCAGCTCTCTAGCGGGAGCCCTCACAGATACGCAGTATTTT . TRBJ2-3 TRBV11-2 TRBD2
CASSPGSTGYGYTF TGTGCCAGCAGTCCGGGGTCGACAGGGTATGGCTACACCTTC . TRBJ1-2 TRBV27 TRBD1
CSARRREQFF TGCAGTGCTAGGCGGCGTGAGCAGTTCTTC . TRBJ2-1 TRBV20-1 .
CASSTSFTDTQYF TGCGCCAGCAGTACTAGTTTCACAGATACGCAGTATTTT once TRBJ2-3 TRBV5-1 .
CASSVELAGFDEQFF TGTGCCAGCAGTGTAGAACTAGCGGGATTCGATGAGCAGTTCTTC . TRBJ2-1 TRBV6-4 TRBD2
CASSASGATGELFF TGTGCCAGCAGCGCGAGCGGTGCCACCGGGGAGCTGTTTTTT many TRBJ2-2 TRBV9 .
CAWSVRGFGEQYF TGTGCCTGGAGTGTACGTGGTTTTGGCGAGCAGTACTTC once TRBJ2-7 TRBV30 .
CASSQGAPSGNTIYF TGTGCCAGCAGCCAGGGGGCCCCATCTGGAAACACCATATATTTT . TRBJ1-3 TRBV28 TRBD1
CASSLQQGAQYF TGTGCCAGCAGTCTCCAACAGGGGGCGCAGTACTTC . TRBJ2-7 TRBV28 TRBD1
CASSSHRQGSLYEQYF TGTGCCAGCAGCTCCCACCGACAGGGCTCACTCTACGAGCAGTACTTC . TRBJ2-7 TRBV5-4 TRBD1
CASSLNRGAAGIYF TGTGCCAGCAGCTTAAATAGAGGGGCAGCGGGTATATATTTT . TRBJ1-3 TRBV7-2 .
CASSLALAGVEQYF TGTGCCAGCAGCTTAGCGCTAGCGGGAGTCGAGCAGTACTTC . TRBJ2-7 TRBV11-2 TRBD2
CASSFVSDYQPQHF TGTGCCAGCAGTTTCGTCTCAGATTATCAGCCCCAGCATTTT once TRBJ1-5 TRBV28 .
CASSPGVAGTQETQYF TGTGCCAGCAGCCCCGGGGTAGCGGGAACCCAAGAGACCCAGTACTTC . TRBJ2-5 TRBV5-4 TRBD2
CASSLGDGSGNTIYF TGCGCCAGCAGCTTGGGGGACGGCTCTGGAAACACCATATATTTT . TRBJ1-3 TRBV5-1 .
CASSYRPGWQYF TGTGCCAGCAGTTATCGCCCGGGGTGGCAGTACTTC . TRBJ2-7 TRBV28 .
CASSPSSNREVGTQYF TGCGCCAGCAGTCCATCATCGAACCGGGAGGTGGGGACCCAGTACTTC . TRBJ2-5 TRBV5-1 TRBD2
CASSSGGILAKNIQYF TGTGCCAGCAGCTCCGGGGGAATCCTAGCCAAAAACATTCAGTACTTC many TRBJ2-4 TRBV5-4 .
CASKRDRGLGEQYF TGCGCCAGCAAGAGGGACAGGGGGCTCGGCGAGCAGTACTTC . TRBJ2-7 TRBV5-1 TRBD1
CASSQTSYEQYF TGTGCCAGCAGCCAGACTAGCTATGAGCAGTACTTC few TRBJ2-7 TRBV7-9 TRBD2
CASSLGTDYEQYF TGTGCCAGCAGCCTCGGGACAGACTACGAGCAGTACTTC . TRBJ2-7 TRBV6-6 TRBD1
CASSSYRVGAGELFF TGTGCCAGCAGTTCTTACAGGGTCGGGGCCGGGGAGCTGTTTTTT . TRBJ2-2 TRBV5-4 .